This T cell receptor (beta chain) comes out of a study of T-cell memory formation after mild COVID-19. Findings and limits, study-wide: Most CD4+ clones that shrank were in CM and EM, while CD8+ ones turned up in EMRA.

The CDR3 has 14 residues. Germline trimming cut 6 bases from V and 0 bases from J; bases unmatched to any gene: 4. This clonotype was observed a few times. Its antigen is not identified. 5'RACE primed from the constant segment yielded TCR alpha and TCR beta cDNA libraries bearing sample barcodes and UMIs. Each CDR3 protein is one row after TCRdb ran MiXCR on the 5' RACE reads. The data show 200,000 to 250,000 distinct CDR3 sequences, with around 9.1% seen just once and around 3.4% held by the top ten. The clonotype originates from a man between 18 and 35 years old who had mild COVID-19 (a few samples of this study predate the infection). Cell type and time point are not known. The V call is TRBV12-3 or TRBV12-4, the J call TRBJ1-2, with TRBD1 matching over 7 bases. Sequences were obtained from PBMCs or a T cell subset sorted from them (not recorded which). The DNA of the CDR3 is TGTGCCAGCAGCCCGGGACAGTCTAACTATGGCTACACCTTC. Protein: CASSPGQSNYGYTF.